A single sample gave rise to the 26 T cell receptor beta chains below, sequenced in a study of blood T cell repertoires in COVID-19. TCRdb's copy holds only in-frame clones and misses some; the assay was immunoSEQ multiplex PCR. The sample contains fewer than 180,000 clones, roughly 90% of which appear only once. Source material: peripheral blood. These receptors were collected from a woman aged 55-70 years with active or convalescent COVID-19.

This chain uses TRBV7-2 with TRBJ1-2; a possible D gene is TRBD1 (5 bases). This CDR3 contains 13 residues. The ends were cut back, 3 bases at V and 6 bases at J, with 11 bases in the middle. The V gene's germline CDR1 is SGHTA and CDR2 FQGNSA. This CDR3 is CASSLGQKHGYTF. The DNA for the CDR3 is TGTGCCAGCAGCTTGGGGCAGAAACATGGCTACACCTTC.

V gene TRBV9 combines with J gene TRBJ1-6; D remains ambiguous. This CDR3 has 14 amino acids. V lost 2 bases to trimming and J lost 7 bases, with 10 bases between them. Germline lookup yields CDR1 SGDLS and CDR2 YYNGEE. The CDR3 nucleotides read TGTGCCAGCAGCGTTGAGGGATTGAATTCACCCCTCCACTTT. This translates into CASSVEGLNSPLHF.

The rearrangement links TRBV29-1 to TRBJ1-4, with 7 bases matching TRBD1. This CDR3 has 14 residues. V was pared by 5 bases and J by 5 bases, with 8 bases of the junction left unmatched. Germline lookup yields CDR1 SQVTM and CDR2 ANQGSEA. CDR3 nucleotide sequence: TGCAGCGTTCAGGAAGGGGGCGGGAATGAAAAACTGTTTTTT. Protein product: CSVQEGGGNEKLFF.

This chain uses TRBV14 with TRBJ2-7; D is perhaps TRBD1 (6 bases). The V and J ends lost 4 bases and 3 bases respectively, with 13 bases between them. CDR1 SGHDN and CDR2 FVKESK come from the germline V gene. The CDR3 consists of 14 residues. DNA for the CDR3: TGTGCCAGCAGCCCACAGGGAATTAGCTACGAGCAGTACTTC. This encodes CASSPQGISYEQYF.

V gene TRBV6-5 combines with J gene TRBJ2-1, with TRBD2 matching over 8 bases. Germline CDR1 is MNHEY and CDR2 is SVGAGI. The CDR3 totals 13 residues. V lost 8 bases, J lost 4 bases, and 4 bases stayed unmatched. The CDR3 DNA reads TGTGCCAGCCGAGGACTAGCTTACAATGAGCAGTTCTTC. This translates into CASRGLAYNEQFF.

This CDR3 reads CATSRQGWTEAFF. DNA for the CDR3: TGTGCCACCAGCAGACAGGGTTGGACTGAAGCTTTCTTT. This chain uses TRBV15 with TRBJ1-1, with a possible D match to TRBD1 (5 bases). This CDR3 spans 13 amino acids. The germline V gene encodes CDR1 LNHNV and CDR2 YYDKDF (reference sequence). V gave up 2 bases and J gave up 5 bases, with 9 bases separating them.

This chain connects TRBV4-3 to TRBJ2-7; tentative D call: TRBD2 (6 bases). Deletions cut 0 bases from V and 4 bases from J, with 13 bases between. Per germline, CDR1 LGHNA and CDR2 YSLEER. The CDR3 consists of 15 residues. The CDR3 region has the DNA TGCGCCAGCAGCCAAGATTGGGGCGCGGGGTACGAGCAGTACTTC. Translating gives CASSQDWGAGYEQYF.

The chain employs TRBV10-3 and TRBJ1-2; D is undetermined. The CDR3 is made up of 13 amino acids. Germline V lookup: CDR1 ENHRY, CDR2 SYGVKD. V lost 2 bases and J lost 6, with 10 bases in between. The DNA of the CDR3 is TGTGCCATCAGTGAGGGAGGGTGGCATGGCTACACCTTC. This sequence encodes CAISEGGWHGYTF.

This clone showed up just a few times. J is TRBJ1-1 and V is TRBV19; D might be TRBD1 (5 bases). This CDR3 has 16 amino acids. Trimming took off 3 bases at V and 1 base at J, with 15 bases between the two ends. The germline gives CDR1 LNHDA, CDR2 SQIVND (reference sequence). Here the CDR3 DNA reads TGTGCCAGTAGTATTTTCAGGGAGGGGAAGAACACTGAAGCTTTCTTT. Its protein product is CASSIFREGKNTEAFF.

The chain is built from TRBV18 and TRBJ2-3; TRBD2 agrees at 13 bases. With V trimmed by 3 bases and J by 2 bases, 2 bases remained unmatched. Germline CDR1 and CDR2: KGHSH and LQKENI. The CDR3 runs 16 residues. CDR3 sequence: CASSPGLAGNTDTQYF. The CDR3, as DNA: TGTGCCAGCTCACCGGGACTAGCGGGAAACACAGATACGCAGTATTTT.

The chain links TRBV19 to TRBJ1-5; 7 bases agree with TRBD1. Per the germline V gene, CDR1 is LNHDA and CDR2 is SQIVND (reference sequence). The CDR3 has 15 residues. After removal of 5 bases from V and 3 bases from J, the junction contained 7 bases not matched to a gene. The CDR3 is CASSSLTGDNQPQHF. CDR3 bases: TGTGCCAGTAGTTCCCTCACAGGGGACAATCAGCCCCAGCATTTT.

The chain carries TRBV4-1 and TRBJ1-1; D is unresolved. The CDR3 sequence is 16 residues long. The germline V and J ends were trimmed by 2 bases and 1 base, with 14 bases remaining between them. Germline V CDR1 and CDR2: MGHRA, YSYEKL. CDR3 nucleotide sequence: TGCGCCAGCAGCCAATCGATCAGGCTTTGGAACACTGAAGCTTTCTTT. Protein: CASSQSIRLWNTEAFF.

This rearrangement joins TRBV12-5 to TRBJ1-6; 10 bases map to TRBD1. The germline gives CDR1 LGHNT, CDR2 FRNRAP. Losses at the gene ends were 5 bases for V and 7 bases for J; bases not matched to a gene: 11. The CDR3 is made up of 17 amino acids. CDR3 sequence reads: CASGPGTGAAGNSPLHF. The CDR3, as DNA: TGTGCTAGTGGTCCCGGGACAGGGGCCGCGGGGAATTCACCCCTCCACTTT. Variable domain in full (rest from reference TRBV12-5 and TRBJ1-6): DARVTQTPRHKVTEMGQEVTMRCQPILGHNTVFWYRQTMMQGLELLAYFRNRAPLDDSGMPKDRFSAEMPDATLATLKIQPSEPRDSAVYFCASGPGTGAAGNSPLHFGNGTRLTVT.

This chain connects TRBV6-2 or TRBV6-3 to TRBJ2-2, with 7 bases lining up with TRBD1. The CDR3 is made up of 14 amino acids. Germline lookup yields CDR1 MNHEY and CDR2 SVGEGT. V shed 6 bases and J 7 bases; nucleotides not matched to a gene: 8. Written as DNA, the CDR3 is TGTGCCAGCAGCTCCCAGGGGGTCGGCGGGGAGCTGTTTTTT. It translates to CASSSQGVGGELFF.

The CDR3 spells CASSLQTTGGSSPLHF. In DNA form, the CDR3 reads TGCGCCAGCAGCCTGCAGACGACAGGGGGATCCTCACCCCTCCACTTT. This chain links TRBV5-1 with TRBJ1-6; 9 positions agree with TRBD1. Per germline, CDR1 SGHRS and CDR2 YFSETQ. V trimming: 4 bases; J trimming: 10 bases; junction bases outside the gene matches: 12. The CDR3 covers 16 residues.

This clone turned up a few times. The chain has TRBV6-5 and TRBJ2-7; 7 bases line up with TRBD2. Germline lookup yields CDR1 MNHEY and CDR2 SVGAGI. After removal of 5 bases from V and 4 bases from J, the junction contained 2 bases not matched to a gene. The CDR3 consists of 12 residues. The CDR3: CASSPGGYEQYF. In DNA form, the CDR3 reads TGTGCCAGCAGTCCGGGAGGATACGAGCAGTACTTC.

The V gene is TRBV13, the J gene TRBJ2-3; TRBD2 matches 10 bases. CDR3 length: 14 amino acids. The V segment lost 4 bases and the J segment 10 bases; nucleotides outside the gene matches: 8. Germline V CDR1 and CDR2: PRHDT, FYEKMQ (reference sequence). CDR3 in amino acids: CASSWGLAGESQYF. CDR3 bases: TGTGCCAGCAGCTGGGGGCTAGCGGGGGAATCGCAGTATTTT.

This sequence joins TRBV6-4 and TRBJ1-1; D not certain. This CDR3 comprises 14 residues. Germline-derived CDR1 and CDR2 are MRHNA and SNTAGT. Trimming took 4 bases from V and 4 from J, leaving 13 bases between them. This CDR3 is CASSAPPSGTEAFF. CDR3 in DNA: TGTGCCAGCAGTGCGCCTCCCTCCGGCACTGAAGCTTTCTTT.

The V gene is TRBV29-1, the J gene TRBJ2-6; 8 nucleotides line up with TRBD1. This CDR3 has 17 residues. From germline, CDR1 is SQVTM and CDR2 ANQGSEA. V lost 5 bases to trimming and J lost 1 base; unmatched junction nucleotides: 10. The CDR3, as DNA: TGCAGCGTTCTTGGACAGGGAAAAGAGTCTGGGGCCAACGTCCTGACTTTC. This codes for CSVLGQGKESGANVLTF.

Here the CDR3 reads CATSDSGGAGSGGTYNEQFF. CDR3 bases: TGTGCCACCAGTGATTCAGGGGGCGCGGGTAGCGGGGGCACCTACAATGAGCAGTTCTTC. The chain recombines TRBV24-1 with TRBJ2-1; D might be TRBD2 (9 bases). The length of the CDR3 is 20 residues. Trimming took off 2 bases at V and 2 bases at J, with 24 bases between the two ends. CDR1 is KGHDR and CDR2 is SFDVKD in the germline V gene.

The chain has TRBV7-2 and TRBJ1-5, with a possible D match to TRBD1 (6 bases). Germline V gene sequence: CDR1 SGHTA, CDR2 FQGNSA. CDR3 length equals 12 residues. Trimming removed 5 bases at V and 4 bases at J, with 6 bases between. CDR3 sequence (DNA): TGTGCCAGCAGCGGACAGAATCAGCCCCAGCATTTT. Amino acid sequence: CASSGQNQPQHF.

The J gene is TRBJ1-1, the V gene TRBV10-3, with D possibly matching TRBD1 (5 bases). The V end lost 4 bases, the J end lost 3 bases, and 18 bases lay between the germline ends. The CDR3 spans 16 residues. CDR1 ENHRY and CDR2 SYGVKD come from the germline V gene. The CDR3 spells CAISVNSPGGYTEAFF. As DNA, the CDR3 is TGTGCCATCAGTGTCAACTCACCGGGGGGATACACTGAAGCTTTCTTT.

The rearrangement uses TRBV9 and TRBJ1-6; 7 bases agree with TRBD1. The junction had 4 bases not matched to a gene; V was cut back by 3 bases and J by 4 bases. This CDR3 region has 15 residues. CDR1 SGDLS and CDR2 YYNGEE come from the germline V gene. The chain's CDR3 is CASSAGGSYNSPLHF. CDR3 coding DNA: TGTGCCAGCAGCGCAGGGGGTTCTTATAATTCACCCCTCCACTTT.

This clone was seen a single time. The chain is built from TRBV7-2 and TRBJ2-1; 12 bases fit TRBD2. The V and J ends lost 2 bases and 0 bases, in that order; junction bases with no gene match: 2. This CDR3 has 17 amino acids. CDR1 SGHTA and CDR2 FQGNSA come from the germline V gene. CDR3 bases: TGTGCCAGCAGCTTACAACTAGCGGGGGGCTCCTACAATGAGCAGTTCTTC. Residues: CASSLQLAGGSYNEQFF.

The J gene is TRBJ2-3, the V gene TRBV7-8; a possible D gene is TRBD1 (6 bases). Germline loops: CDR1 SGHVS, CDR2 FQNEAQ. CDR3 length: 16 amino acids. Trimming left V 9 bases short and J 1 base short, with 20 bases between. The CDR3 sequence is CASRKTRDTGTDTQYF. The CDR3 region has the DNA TGTGCCAGTCGAAAGACCCGGGACACAGGCACAGATACGCAGTATTTT.

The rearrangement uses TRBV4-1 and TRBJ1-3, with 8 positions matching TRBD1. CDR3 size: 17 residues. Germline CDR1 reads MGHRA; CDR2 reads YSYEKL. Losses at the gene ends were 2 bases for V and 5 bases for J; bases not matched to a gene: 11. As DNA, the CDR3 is TGCGCCAGCAGCCAACTACTTCAGGGGGCGCCTCGAAACACCATATATTTT. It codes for CASSQLLQGAPRNTIYF.